The clone carrying this T cell receptor beta chain showed up many times. The antigen remains unidentified. The data originate from a study of T cells after yellow fever vaccination. Study-level information: SMART-Seq v4 Ultra Low Input prepared the low-cell-number fractions. Study observations and caveats: FACS-sorted repertoires might harbor abundant contaminating clonotypes from the bulk population. CD4 and CD8 compartments shared a small share of clonotypes.

A universal primer site and UMIs were added as TCR cDNA was made by 5'RACE template switching. TCRdb itself ran the 5' RACE reads through MiXCR, one entry per CDR3 protein. The repertoire holds fewer than 150,000 distinct CDR3 sequences, around 7.2% seen once, with 2.7% in the top ten. The clonotype comes from a young man who received the YFV17D yellow fever vaccine. The input for sequencing was CD4+ T cells sorted from PBMCs, taken around 45 days after the first yellow fever vaccination.

The CDR3 coding sequence is TGTGCCAGCAGTTTGGGGAGGGACCCTGAAGCTTTCTTT. Its protein product is CASSLGRDPEAFF. The chain combines TRBV28 with TRBJ1-1; D might be TRBD1 (5 bases). Germline CDR1 MDHEN, CDR2 SYDVKM. The V end was cut by 3 bases, the J end by 6 bases, with 11 bases between. This CDR3 contains 13 residues.